This is a list of T cell receptor beta chains from one sample in a study of blood T cell repertoires in COVID-19. Produced via immunoSEQ multiplex PCR; TCRdb's table is partial and in-frame only. The sample carries approximately 230,000 clones, around 90% recorded once. Sequencing was carried out using PBMCs or T cells enriched from blood (not recorded which). These receptors came from a woman aged 25-40 years with acute COVID-19. Both conserved end residues are part of each CDR3. Fields, in order: V gene, CDR3 protein.

V gene: TRBV3-1/TRBV3-2
CDR3 protein: CASSQDLGVRTGGDSLETQYF

V gene: TRBV3-1/TRBV3-2
CDR3 protein: CASSRGGGQGGQPQHF

V gene: TRBV3-1/TRBV3-2
CDR3 protein: CASSRALQVPQETQYF

V gene: TRBV18
CDR3 protein: CASSPPGQSYTDTQYF

V gene: TRBV3-1/TRBV3-2
CDR3 protein: CASSQDTGTSGGAWETQYF

V gene: TRBV28
CDR3 protein: CASSGTGMGGELFF

V gene: TRBV19
CDR3 protein: CASSIGQGAETQYF

V gene: TRBV5-1
CDR3 protein: CASSWGTGVDYGYTF

V gene: TRBV19
CDR3 protein: CASRAPGQGVYEQYF

V gene: TRBV10-3
CDR3 protein: CAIRDSDSGNTIYF